This is a list of T cell receptor beta chains from one sample in a study of blood T cell repertoires in COVID-19. Some clones are missing from TCRdb's copy, which holds only in-frame ones; the method was immunoSEQ multiplex PCR. The sample includes 150,000 or so clones, around 79% of them seen just once. Source material: peripheral blood. Every receptor here comes from a woman aged 70-85 years with COVID-19, enrolled during active disease. CDR3s include the opening cysteine and the closing phenylalanine or tryptophan. A D gene is named only where the DNA matches it firmly. A clone size is listed for some rows: how often the clone was seen (once, few, many), or a class if it is expanded.

D: .; size: .; length: 14; J: TRBJ1-1; V: TRBV28; CDR3: CATKRGSLNTEAFF; DNA: TGTGCCACCAAAAGGGGTTCCCTGAACACTGAAGCTTTCTTT
D: .; size: many; length: 13; J: TRBJ1-2; V: TRBV12-3/TRBV12-4; CDR3: CASSYRTFYGYTF; DNA: TGTGCCAGCAGTTATAGGACATTCTATGGCTACACCTTC
D: .; size: .; length: 15; J: TRBJ1-3; V: TRBV5-1; CDR3: CASSLAGISGNTIYF; DNA: TGCGCCAGCAGCTTGGCGGGGATCTCTGGAAACACCATATATTTT
D: TRBD2; size: .; length: 18; J: TRBJ2-2; V: TRBV6-2/TRBV6-3; CDR3: CASSSRLAGVVGTGELFF; DNA: TGTGCCAGCAGTTCGAGACTAGCGGGCGTCGTTGGGACCGGGGAGCTGTTTTTT
D: TRBD1; size: .; length: 16; J: TRBJ1-5; V: TRBV7-9; CDR3: CASRDRPIVGNQPQHF; DNA: TGTGCCAGCCGGGACAGGCCTATAGTCGGCAATCAGCCCCAGCATTTT
D: .; size: .; length: 14; J: TRBJ2-5; V: TRBV19; CDR3: CASSISGRQETQYF; DNA: TGTGCCAGTAGTATTTCTGGGCGCCAAGAGACCCAGTACTTC
D: .; size: once; length: 14; J: TRBJ1-5; V: TRBV2; CDR3: CASTAAGVHQPQHF; DNA: TGTGCCAGCACTGCTGCGGGGGTACATCAGCCCCAGCATTTT
D: .; size: .; length: 13; J: TRBJ2-7; V: TRBV7-8; CDR3: CASSLGGQYEQYF; DNA: TGTGCCAGCAGCTTAGGGGGGCAGTACGAGCAGTACTTC
D: TRBD1; size: .; length: 16; J: TRBJ1-3; V: TRBV7-9; CDR3: CASSTDRGYSGNTIYF; DNA: TGTGCCAGCAGCACCGACAGGGGGTACTCTGGAAACACCATATATTTT
D: TRBD2; size: .; length: 15; J: TRBJ2-7; V: TRBV11-1; CDR3: CASSSGLALTYEQYF; DNA: TGTGCCAGCAGCTCGGGACTAGCCCTAACCTACGAGCAGTACTTC